The present entry profiles one T cell receptor (beta chain) with its context. The source material, RNA transcripts, was used to amplify TCR beta CDR3 regions. When the TCR CDR3 underwent first-round RT-PCR, the HTBI primer set was used. TCRdb fed the multiplex PCR reads into MiXCR, producing one record per CDR3 protein. This table holds about 620,000 distinct CDR3 sequences, around 15% found once. This sample was included in a study of T cells in Graves' hyperthyroidism and ophthalmopathy. The CDR3 covers 16 residues. Germline assignment: CDR1 MDHEN and CDR2 SYDVKM. V lost 6 bases and J lost 3; bases outside the gene matches: 11.

The genes are TRBV28 and TRBJ2-7; 10 bases line up with TRBD2. This TCR was sampled from a woman aged 25 to 45 with Graves' hyperthyroidism. The sequenced sample consisted of blood. The CDR3 reads CASSSPGTSAFYEQYF. Here the CDR3 DNA reads TGTGCCAGCAGCTCCCCCGGGACTAGCGCCTTCTACGAGCAGTACTTC.